The 12 T cell receptor beta chains reported below all come from one sample, sequenced in a study of T cells in Graves' hyperthyroidism and ophthalmopathy. The investigators amplified TCR beta CDR3 regions from RNA transcripts. First-round RT-PCR targeting the TCR CDR3 was performed with the HTBI primer set. TCRdb fed the multiplex PCR reads into MiXCR, producing one record per CDR3 protein. The profile shows under 400,000 distinct CDR3 sequences, 25% of them singletons. The sample taken for sequencing was blood. These receptors originate from a man aged 50 to 60 with Graves' hyperthyroidism.

This clonotype has only a few counts. This chain links TRBV24-1 with TRBJ2-1; 9 bases are a match to TRBD2. In germline, CDR1 is KGHDR, CDR2 SFDVKD. The CDR3 spans 18 residues. The ends lost 3 bases at V and 2 bases at J; junction bases unmatched: 10. As DNA, the CDR3 is TGTGCCACCAGTGATGCTCCCGGGGCTAGCGGGACCTACAATGAGCAGTTCTTC. Its translation: CATSDAPGASGTYNEQFF.

Of note for this clonotype: A much larger clone is a single base away; this may be a read error. The genes are TRBV28 and TRBJ1-1; D gene unclear. The CDR3 loop spans 14 amino acids. The germline gives CDR1 MDHEN, CDR2 SYDVKM. The CDR3 loop is CAGSLKPANTEAFF. In DNA, the CDR3 is TGTGCCGGCAGTTTAAAACCCGCCAACACTGAAGCTTTCTTT.

In this sample, this clonotype turned up a few times. The rearrangement uses TRBV6-1 and TRBJ2-3, with unresolved D. Trimming shortened V by 5 bases and J by 7 bases, and 10 bases separated the two germline ends. CDR3 length equals 12 residues. Germline V gene sequence: CDR1 MNHNS, CDR2 SASEGT. The chain's CDR3 is CASSSHHNTQYF. The CDR3 bases are TGTGCCAGCAGTTCCCACCACAATACGCAGTATTTT.

For the CDR3, the DNA is TGTGCCAGCGGTTCACCGGGACTCTCTTTGGGGAGCTCCTACAATGAGCAGTTCTTC. Amino acid sequence: CASGSPGLSLGSSYNEQFF. The rearrangement joins TRBV27 to TRBJ2-1; TRBD2 might be the D (6 bases). Germline V gene sequence: CDR1 MNHEY, CDR2 SMNVEV (reference sequence). The CDR3 spans 19 residues. The V end lost 8 bases, the J end lost 0 bases, and 26 bases lay between the germline ends.

This clonotype was counted ten times or more. The chain combines TRBV7-9 with TRBJ2-1; TRBD2 matches 9 bases. The germline V gene has CDR1 SEHNR and CDR2 FQNEAQ (reference sequence). The CDR3 covers 14 residues. V dropped 0 bases and J dropped 8; count of bases not matched to a gene: 2. The CDR3 bases are TGTGCCAGCAGCTTAGCTAGCGGGAGTCATGAGCAGTTCTTC. Its translation is CASSLASGSHEQFF.

This clonotype was seen more than once but under ten times. The chain couples TRBV29-1 to TRBJ2-3; 9 bases match TRBD2. The CDR3 is 14 amino acids. CDR1 and CDR2 from the germline V gene are SQVTM and ANQGSEA. Unmatched junction bases numbered 8, after V lost 3 bases and J lost 7 bases. CDR3 coding DNA: TGCAGCGTTGAGAGTAGCGGGAGTTCGAATACGCAGTATTTT. This codes for CSVESSGSSNTQYF.

The V call is TRBV7-2, the J call TRBJ2-7, with 14 bases that match TRBD2. The CDR3 has 17 residues. Per the germline V gene, CDR1 is SGHTA and CDR2 is FQGNSA. The V segment lost 5 bases and the J segment 3 bases; nucleotides outside the gene matches: 9. The CDR3 region is CASSLGLAGGKGYEQYF. DNA for the CDR3: TGTGCCAGCAGCCTTGGACTAGCGGGAGGAAAAGGCTACGAGCAGTACTTC.

This clonotype was counted only a few times. The rearrangement joins TRBV4-1 to TRBJ2-1; 10 bases are shared with TRBD2. This CDR3 spans 17 amino acids. Germline V gene sequence: CDR1 MGHRA, CDR2 YSYEKL. V lost 3 bases, J lost 3 bases, and 8 bases stayed unmatched. CDR3 amino acids: CASSQLGLADIYNEQFF. CDR3 sequence (DNA): TGCGCCAGCAGCCAGCTCGGACTAGCGGACATCTACAATGAGCAGTTCTTC.

This clonotype was seen a few times. CDR3 nucleotide sequence: TGTGCCAGCAGCCTCCTGGGGACTACCCAGTACTTC. Translating it yields CASSLLGTTQYF. The chain employs TRBV3-1 and TRBJ2-5; weak D call: TRBD2 (6 bases). Germline CDR1 reads LGHDT; CDR2 reads YNNKEL (reference sequence). The CDR3 length is 12 residues. V was cut by 4 bases and J by 8 bases, with 11 bases left in between.

This chain joins TRBV27 and TRBJ2-1; TRBD1 matches 9 bases. Looked up from germline, CDR1 is MNHEY and CDR2 is SMNVEV (reference sequence). The CDR3 consists of 15 residues. V lost 5 bases, J lost 2 bases, and 4 bases stayed unmatched. The CDR3 coding sequence is TGTGCCAGCAGTCCTGACAGGGGGACCTACAATGAGCAGTTCTTC. It encodes CASSPDRGTYNEQFF.

As for this clonotype: With a much larger clone just one base away, this may be a read error. V is TRBV11-3 and J is TRBJ2-3, with D possibly being TRBD2 (5 bases). This CDR3 spans 15 amino acids. V was pared by 5 bases and J by 2 bases, with 14 bases between. The germline CDR1 and CDR2 sequences are SGHNT and YENEEA. In DNA, the CDR3 is TGTGCCAGCAGCCCCCGGGGAATTCTCACAGATACGCAGTATTTT. Its protein product is CASSPRGILTDTQYF.

The chain carries TRBV5-1 and TRBJ2-7, with D possibly matching TRBD2 (5 bases). The CDR3 has 15 amino acids. V shed 4 bases and J shed 2 bases, with 16 bases lying between them. Germline CDR1 reads SGHRS; CDR2 reads YFSETQ. The CDR3 is CASSEDAGAAYEQYF. CDR3 DNA sequence: TGCGCCAGCAGCGAGGACGCGGGTGCCGCCTACGAGCAGTACTTC.